The 10 T cell receptor beta chains reported below all come from one sample, sequenced in a study of blood T cells in healthy people across ages. A J-beta primer mix and a sample-barcoded 5' primer were used in a second PCR of roughly 7 to 12 cycles. One entry per CDR3 protein, called by TCRdb with MiXCR from the 5' RACE reads. This table holds 550,000 to 600,000 distinct CDR3 sequences, 25% to 30% found once. The specimen sequenced was blood. Source of these receptors: a woman between 65 and 79 years old in good health.

The chain combines TRBV6-5 with TRBJ1-6; D perhaps matches TRBD1 (6 bases). CDR1 is MNHEY, CDR2 SVGAGI, per germline. V was trimmed by 8 bases and J by 4 bases, leaving 15 bases between them. There are 15 residues in the CDR3. The CDR3 nucleotides are TGTGCCAGCGCCGGACAGTCTTCTTATAATTCACCCCTCCACTTT. This sequence encodes CASAGQSSYNSPLHF.

This chain joins TRBV12-3 or TRBV12-4 and TRBJ1-2, with TRBD1 as a possible D gene (6 bases). V was trimmed by 4 bases and J by 8 bases, leaving 20 bases between them. This CDR3 contains 15 residues. The CDR3 DNA is TGTGCCAGCAGTTCCGCAACAGGGCGTGCGGGGGGCTACACCTTC. This gives the protein CASSSATGRAGGYTF.

This clonotype was observed at least ten times. The chain uses TRBV30 and TRBJ1-1; D is perhaps TRBD1 (6 bases). This CDR3 has 13 residues. Germline lookup yields CDR1 GTSNPN and CDR2 SVGIG (reference sequence). The CDR3 nucleotides read TGTGGGGCGGGGGCAATCGAAAGTACTGAAGCTTTCTTT. Its translation is CGAGAIESTEAFF.

As to this clonotype: The junction does not match germline at one end; this may be a read error. V gene TRBV5-1 combines with J gene TRBJ1-4; D gene uncertain. The CDR3 is made up of 15 amino acids. Germline V gene sequence: CDR1 SGHRS, CDR2 YFSETQ. For the CDR3, the DNA is TGCGCCAGCAGCTTGGGGCCGGGAATACCTGAAAACCTGTTTTTT. As protein: CASSLGPGIPENLFF.

The rearrangement joins TRBV10-3 to TRBJ2-3; 8 nucleotides align to TRBD2. The CDR3 covers 17 residues. CDR1 and CDR2 (germline): ENHRY, SYGVKD. J was trimmed by 4 bases and V by 2 bases; bases with no gene match: 11. CDR3 protein: CAISETLREGRADTQYF. The CDR3 DNA is TGTGCCATCAGTGAGACCCTTCGGGAGGGCCGCGCAGATACGCAGTATTTT.

In nucleotides, the CDR3 is TGCGCCAGCAGCCAAGGAGGCTACAGGGGGCGGGAGGAAAAACTGTTTTTT. Protein: CASSQGGYRGREEKLFF. The J gene is TRBJ1-4, the V gene TRBV4-3, with TRBD1 matching 9 bases. The germline gives CDR1 LGHNA, CDR2 YSLEER. Trimming removed 1 base from V and 8 bases from J; junction bases left unmatched: 11. This CDR3 has 17 residues.

This clonotype was counted only a few times. This chain connects TRBV5-1 to TRBJ2-5; TRBD2 matches at 12 bases. CDR3 length equals 17 residues. Germline assignment: CDR1 SGHRS and CDR2 YFSETQ. The V and J ends lost 2 bases and 3 bases, in that order; junction bases with no gene match: 8. The CDR3 bases are TGCGCCAGCAGCTTCACTAGCGGGGGGCCCTCTGAAGAGACCCAGTACTTC. Its translation: CASSFTSGGPSEETQYF. Full variable domain (missing parts from reference TRBV5-1 and TRBJ2-5): KAGVTQTPRYLIKTRGQQVTLSCSPISGHRSVSWYQQTPGQGLQFLFEYFSETQRNKGNFPGRFSGRQFSNSRSEMNVSTLELGDSALYLCASSFTSGGPSEETQYFGPGTRLLVL.

In this sample, this clonotype turned up once. V and J are TRBV14 and TRBJ2-3; 7 positions match TRBD1. The V gene end was trimmed by 5 bases and the J gene end by 8 bases; junction bases not matched to a gene: 4. This CDR3 has 12 residues. Germline CDR1 SGHDN, CDR2 FVKESK. DNA for the CDR3: TGTGCCAGCAGCTATTACAGGGGTACGCAGTATTTT. This sequence encodes CASSYYRGTQYF.

This clonotype has at least ten counts. This chain joins TRBV7-2 and TRBJ2-1, with 8 bases matching TRBD2. Germline loops: CDR1 SGHTA, CDR2 FQGNSA. This CDR3 is 15 amino acids long. Losses at the gene ends were 1 base for V and 4 bases for J; bases not matched to a gene: 3. The DNA of the CDR3 is TGTGCCAGCAGCTTAGGCGGCGGGGGGTACAATGAGCAGTTCTTC. Its translation: CASSLGGGGYNEQFF.

This clonotype was recorded a few times. The chain employs TRBV2 and TRBJ2-6; D is uncertain. CDR1 is SNHLY and CDR2 is FYNNEI in the germline V gene. V shed 5 bases and J shed 4 bases, with 12 bases lying between them. This CDR3 is 15 amino acids long. CDR3 nucleotides: TGTGCCAGCAGTAGTATCAAGGCCGGGGCCAACGTCCTGACTTTC. Translated: CASSSIKAGANVLTF.